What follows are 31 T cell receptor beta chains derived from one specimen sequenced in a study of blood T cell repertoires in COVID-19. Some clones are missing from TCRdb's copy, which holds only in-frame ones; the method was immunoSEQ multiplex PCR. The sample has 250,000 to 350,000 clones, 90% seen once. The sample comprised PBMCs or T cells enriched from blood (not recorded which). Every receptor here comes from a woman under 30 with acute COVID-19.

The CDR3 protein is CASSFPSLTTIYF. DNA for the CDR3: TGTGCCAGCAGTTTCCCCAGTTTAACGACCATATATTTT. The chain joins TRBV28 to TRBJ1-3; D is undetermined. The V end was cut by 3 bases, the J end by 10 bases, with 13 bases between. This CDR3 has 13 residues. In germline, CDR1 is MDHEN, CDR2 SYDVKM. The full variable domain, completed using reference TRBV28 and TRBJ1-3, is DVKVTQSSRYLVKRTGEKVFLECVQDMDHENMFWYRQDPGLGLRLIYFSYDVKMKEKGDIPEGYSVSREKKERFSLILESASTNQTSMYLCASSFPSLTTIYFGEGSWLTVV.

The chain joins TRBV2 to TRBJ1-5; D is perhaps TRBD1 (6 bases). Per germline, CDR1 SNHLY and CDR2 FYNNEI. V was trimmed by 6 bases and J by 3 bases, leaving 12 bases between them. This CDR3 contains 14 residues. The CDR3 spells CASRSQGTNQPQHF. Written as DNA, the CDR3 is TGTGCCAGCAGGTCACAGGGTACCAATCAGCCCCAGCATTTT.

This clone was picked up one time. The CDR3, as DNA: TGTGCCTGGACCAGCGGAGTAGGCGAGCAGTACTTC. As protein: CAWTSGVGEQYF. V is TRBV30 and J is TRBJ2-7; D perhaps matches TRBD2 (5 bases). The CDR3 has 12 amino acids. Germline CDR1 and CDR2: GTSNPN and SVGIG (reference sequence). The V end was cut by 4 bases, the J end by 6 bases, with 13 bases between.

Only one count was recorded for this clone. CDR3 sequence reads: CATSRTGFGYTF. For the CDR3, the DNA is TGTGCCACCAGCAGGACAGGGTTTGGCTACACCTTC. The rearrangement joins TRBV15 to TRBJ1-2; TRBD1 matches 7 bases. The CDR3 totals 12 residues. The V gene's germline CDR1 is LNHNV and CDR2 YYDKDF (reference sequence). After removal of 3 bases from V and 7 bases from J, the junction contained 2 bases not matched to a gene.

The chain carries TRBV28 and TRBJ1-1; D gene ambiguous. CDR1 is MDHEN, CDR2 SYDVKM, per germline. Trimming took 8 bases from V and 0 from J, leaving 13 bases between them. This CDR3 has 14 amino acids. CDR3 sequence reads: CASPPAGLNTEAFF. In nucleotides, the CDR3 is TGTGCCAGCCCCCCCGCGGGCTTGAACACTGAAGCTTTCTTT.

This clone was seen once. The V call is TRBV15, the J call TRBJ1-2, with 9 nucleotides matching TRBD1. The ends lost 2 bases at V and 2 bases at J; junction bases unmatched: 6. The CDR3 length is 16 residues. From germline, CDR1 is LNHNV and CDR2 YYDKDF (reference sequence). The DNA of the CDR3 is TGTGCCACCAGCAGAAGGACAGGGGCGGCCAACTATGGCTACACCTTC. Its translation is CATSRRTGAANYGYTF.

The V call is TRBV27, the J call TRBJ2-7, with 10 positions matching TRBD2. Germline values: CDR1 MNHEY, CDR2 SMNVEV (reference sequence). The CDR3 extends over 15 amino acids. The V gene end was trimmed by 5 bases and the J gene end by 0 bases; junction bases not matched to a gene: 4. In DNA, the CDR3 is TGTGCCAGCAGTAGACTAGCGGGCCCCTCCTACGAGCAGTACTTC. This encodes CASSRLAGPSYEQYF.

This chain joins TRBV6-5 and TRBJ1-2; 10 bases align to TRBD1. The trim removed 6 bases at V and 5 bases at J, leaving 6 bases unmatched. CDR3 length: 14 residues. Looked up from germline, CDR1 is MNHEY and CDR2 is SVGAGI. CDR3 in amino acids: CASRRDRGSYGYTF. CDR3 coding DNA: TGTGCCAGCAGAAGGGACAGGGGAAGTTATGGCTACACCTTC.

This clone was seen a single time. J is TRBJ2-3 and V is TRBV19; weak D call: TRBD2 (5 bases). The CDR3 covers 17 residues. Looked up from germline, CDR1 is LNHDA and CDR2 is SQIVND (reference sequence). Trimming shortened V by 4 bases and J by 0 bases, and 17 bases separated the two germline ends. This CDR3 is CASSSLEGTTSTDTQYF. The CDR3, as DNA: TGTGCCAGTAGTAGCCTAGAGGGAACCACTAGCACAGATACGCAGTATTTT.

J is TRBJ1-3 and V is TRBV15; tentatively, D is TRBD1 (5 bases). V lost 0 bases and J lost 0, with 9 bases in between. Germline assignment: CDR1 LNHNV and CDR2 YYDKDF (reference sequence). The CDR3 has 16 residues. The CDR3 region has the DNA TGTGCCACCAGCAGAGAAGGGGCAGCCTCTGGAAACACCATATATTTT. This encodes CATSREGAASGNTIYF.

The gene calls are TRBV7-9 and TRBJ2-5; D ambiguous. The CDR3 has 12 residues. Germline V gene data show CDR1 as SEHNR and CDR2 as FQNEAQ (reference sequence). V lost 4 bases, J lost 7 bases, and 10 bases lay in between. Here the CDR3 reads CASSSPYGTQYF. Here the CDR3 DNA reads TGTGCCAGCAGCTCCCCGTACGGGACCCAGTACTTC.

The CDR3 DNA reads as TGTGCCAGCAGTGGACACGGAACTAATGAAAAACTGTTTTTT. Protein product: CASSGHGTNEKLFF. The J gene is TRBJ1-4, the V gene TRBV27; D is perhaps TRBD1 (5 bases). Germline V CDR1 and CDR2: MNHEY, SMNVEV (reference sequence). CDR3 size: 14 residues. V was pared by 5 bases and J by 1 base, with 8 bases between.

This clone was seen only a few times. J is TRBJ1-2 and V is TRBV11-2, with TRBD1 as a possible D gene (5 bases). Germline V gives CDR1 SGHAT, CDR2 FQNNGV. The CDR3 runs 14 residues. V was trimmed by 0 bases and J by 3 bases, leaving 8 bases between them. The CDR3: CASSLEGRDYGYTF. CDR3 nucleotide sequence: TGTGCCAGCAGCTTAGAGGGGCGTGACTATGGCTACACCTTC.

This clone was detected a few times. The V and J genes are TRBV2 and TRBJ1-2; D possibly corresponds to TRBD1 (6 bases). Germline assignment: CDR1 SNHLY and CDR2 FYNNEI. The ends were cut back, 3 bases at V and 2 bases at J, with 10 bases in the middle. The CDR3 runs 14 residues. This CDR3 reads CASSERQGNYGYTF. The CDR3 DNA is TGTGCCAGCAGTGAGCGGCAGGGGAACTATGGCTACACCTTC.

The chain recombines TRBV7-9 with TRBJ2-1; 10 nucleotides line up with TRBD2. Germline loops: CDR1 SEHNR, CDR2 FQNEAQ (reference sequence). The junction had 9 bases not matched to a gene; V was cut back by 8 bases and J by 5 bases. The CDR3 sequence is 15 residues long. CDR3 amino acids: CASDPAGGFDNEQFF. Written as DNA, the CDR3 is TGTGCCAGCGACCCAGCGGGAGGGTTTGACAATGAGCAGTTCTTC.

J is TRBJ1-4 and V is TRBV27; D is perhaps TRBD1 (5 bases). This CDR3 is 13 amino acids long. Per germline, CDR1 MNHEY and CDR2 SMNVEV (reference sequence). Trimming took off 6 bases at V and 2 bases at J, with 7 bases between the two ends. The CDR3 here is CASSDSTNEKLFF. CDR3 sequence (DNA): TGTGCCAGCAGCGACAGCACTAATGAAAAACTGTTTTTT.

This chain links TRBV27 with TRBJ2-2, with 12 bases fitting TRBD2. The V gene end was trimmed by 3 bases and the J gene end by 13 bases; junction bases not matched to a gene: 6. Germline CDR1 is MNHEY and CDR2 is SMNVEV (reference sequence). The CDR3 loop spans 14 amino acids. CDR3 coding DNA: TGTGCCAGCAGTTTTATACTAGCGGGAGGAGGGCTGTTTTTT. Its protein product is CASSFILAGGGLFF.

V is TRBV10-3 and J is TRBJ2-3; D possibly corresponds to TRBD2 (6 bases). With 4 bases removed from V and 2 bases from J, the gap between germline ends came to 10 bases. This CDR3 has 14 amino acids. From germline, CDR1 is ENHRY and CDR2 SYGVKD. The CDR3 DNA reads TGTGCCATCAGTGGCGGGATCACCACAGATACGCAGTATTTT. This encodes CAISGGITTDTQYF.

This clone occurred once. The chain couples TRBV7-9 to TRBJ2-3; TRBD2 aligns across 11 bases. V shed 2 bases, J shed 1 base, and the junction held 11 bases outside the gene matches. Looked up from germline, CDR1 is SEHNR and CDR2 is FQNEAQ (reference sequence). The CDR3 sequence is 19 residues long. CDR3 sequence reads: CASSLRRLAGKVRTDTQYF. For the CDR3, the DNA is TGTGCCAGCAGCTTACGGAGACTAGCGGGGAAGGTTCGCACAGATACGCAGTATTTT.

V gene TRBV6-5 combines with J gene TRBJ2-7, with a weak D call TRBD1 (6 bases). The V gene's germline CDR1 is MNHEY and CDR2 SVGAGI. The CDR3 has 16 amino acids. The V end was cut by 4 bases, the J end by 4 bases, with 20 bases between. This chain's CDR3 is CASSSTPGHPIYEQYF. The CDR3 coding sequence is TGTGCCAGCAGTTCCACACCGGGACATCCAATATACGAGCAGTACTTC.

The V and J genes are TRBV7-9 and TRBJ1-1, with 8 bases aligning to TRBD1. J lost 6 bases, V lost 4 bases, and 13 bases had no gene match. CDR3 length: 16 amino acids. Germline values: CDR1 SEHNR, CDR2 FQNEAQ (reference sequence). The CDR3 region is CASSSPVGQGASEAFF. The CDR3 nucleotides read TGTGCCAGCAGCTCCCCAGTGGGGCAGGGGGCGTCTGAAGCTTTCTTT.

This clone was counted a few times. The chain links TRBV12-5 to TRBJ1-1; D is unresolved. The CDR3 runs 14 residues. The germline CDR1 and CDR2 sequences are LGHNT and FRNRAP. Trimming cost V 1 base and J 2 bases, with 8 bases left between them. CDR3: CASGLGWSNTEAFF. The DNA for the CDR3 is TGTGCTAGTGGTTTGGGGTGGAGTAACACTGAAGCTTTCTTT.

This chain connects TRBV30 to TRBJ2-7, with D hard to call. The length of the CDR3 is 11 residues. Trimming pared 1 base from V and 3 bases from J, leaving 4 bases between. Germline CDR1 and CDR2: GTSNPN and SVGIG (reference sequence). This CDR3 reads CAWSANYEQYF. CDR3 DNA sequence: TGTGCCTGGAGTGCCAACTACGAGCAGTACTTC. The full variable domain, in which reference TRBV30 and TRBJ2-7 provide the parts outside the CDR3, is SQTIHQWPATLVQPVGSPLSLECTVEGTSNPNLYWYRQAAGRGLQLLFYSVGIGQISSEVPQNLSASRPQDRQFILSSKKLLLSDSGFYLCAWSANYEQYFGPGTRLTVT.

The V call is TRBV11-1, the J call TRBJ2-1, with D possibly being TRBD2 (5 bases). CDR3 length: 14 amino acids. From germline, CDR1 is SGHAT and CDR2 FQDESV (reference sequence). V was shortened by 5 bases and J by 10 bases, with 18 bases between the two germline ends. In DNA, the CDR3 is TGTGCCAGCAGCGTGACCGATACAGCGGCCGAGCAGTTCTTC. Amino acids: CASSVTDTAAEQFF.

The CDR3 DNA reads TGTGCCAGCAGCTCGGACCCCGAGGGTTGGGATGAAAAACTGTTTTTT. Protein: CASSSDPEGWDEKLFF. This chain uses TRBV11-3 with TRBJ1-4; D unclear. The CDR3 totals 16 residues. Trimming removed 4 bases at V and 6 bases at J, with 18 bases between. Per germline, CDR1 SGHNT and CDR2 YENEEA.

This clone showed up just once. CDR3 sequence (DNA): TGTGCCAGCAGCGCACTCAACGCGGGGGAAACTGAAGCTTTCTTT. Encoded protein: CASSALNAGETEAFF. The gene calls are TRBV6-5 and TRBJ1-1; the D gene is possibly TRBD1 (5 bases). Looked up from germline, CDR1 is MNHEY and CDR2 is SVGAGI. The length of the CDR3 is 15 residues. Trimming cost V 6 bases and J 5 bases, with 19 bases left between them.

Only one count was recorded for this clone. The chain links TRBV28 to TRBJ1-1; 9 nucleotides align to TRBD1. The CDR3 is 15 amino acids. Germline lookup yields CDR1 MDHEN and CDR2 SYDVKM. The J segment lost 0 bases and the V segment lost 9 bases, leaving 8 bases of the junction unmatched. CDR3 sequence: CASDRDRDLNTEAFF. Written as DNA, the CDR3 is TGTGCCAGTGACCGGGACAGGGATTTGAACACTGAAGCTTTCTTT.

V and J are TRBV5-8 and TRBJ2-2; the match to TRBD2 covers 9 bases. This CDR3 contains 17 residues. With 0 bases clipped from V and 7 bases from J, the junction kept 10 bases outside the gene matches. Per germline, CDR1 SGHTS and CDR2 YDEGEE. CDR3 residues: CASSLVLREGRFGELFF. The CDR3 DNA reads TGTGCCAGCAGCTTGGTCCTGCGGGAGGGAAGGTTCGGGGAGCTGTTTTTT.

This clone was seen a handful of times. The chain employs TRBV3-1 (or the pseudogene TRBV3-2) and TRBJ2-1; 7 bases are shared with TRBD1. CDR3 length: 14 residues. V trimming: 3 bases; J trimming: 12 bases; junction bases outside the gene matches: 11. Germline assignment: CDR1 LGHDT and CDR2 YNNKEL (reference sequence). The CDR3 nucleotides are TGTGCCAGCAGCCACGGGACAGCCCTCCTCGGGCAGTTCTTC. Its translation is CASSHGTALLGQFF.

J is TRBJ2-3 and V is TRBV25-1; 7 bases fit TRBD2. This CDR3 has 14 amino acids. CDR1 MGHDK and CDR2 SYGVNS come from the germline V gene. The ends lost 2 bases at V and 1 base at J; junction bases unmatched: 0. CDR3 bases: TGTGCCAGCAGTGAAGGGGGGGGCACAGATACGCAGTATTTT. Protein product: CASSEGGGTDTQYF. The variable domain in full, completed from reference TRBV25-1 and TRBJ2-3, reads EADIYQTPRYLVIGTGKKITLECSQTMGHDKMYWYQQDPGMELHLIHYSYGVNSTEKGDLSSESTVSRIRTEHFPLTLESARPSHTSQYLCASSEGGGTDTQYFGPGTRLTVL.

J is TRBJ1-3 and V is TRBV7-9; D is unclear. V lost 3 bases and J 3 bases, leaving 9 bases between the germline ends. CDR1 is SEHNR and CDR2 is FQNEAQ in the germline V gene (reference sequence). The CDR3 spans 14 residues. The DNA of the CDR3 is TGTGCCAGCAGCTTGACTACTCATGGAAACACCATATATTTT. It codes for CASSLTTHGNTIYF.